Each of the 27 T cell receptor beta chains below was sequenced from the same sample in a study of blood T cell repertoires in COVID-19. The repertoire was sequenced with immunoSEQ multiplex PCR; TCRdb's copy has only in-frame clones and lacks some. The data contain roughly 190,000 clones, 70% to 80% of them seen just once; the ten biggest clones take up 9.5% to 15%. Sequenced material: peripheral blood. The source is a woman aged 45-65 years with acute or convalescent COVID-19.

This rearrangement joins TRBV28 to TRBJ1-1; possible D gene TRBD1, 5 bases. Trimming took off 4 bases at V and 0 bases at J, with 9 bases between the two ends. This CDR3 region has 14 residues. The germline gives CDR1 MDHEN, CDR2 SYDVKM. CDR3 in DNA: TGTGCCAGCAGTTCGGGGGGACTGAACACTGAAGCTTTCTTT. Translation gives CASSSGGLNTEAFF.

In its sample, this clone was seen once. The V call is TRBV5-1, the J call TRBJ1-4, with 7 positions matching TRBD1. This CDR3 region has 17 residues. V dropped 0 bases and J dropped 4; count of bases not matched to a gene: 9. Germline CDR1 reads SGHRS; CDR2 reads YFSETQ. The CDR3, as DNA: TGCGCCAGCAGCTTGGGACCCACAGGGGAATATAATGAAAAACTGTTTTTT. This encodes CASSLGPTGEYNEKLFF.

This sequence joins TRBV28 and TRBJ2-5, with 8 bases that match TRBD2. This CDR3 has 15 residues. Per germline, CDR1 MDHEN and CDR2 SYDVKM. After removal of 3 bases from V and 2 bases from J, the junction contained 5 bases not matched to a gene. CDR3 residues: CASSFSSGGQETQYF. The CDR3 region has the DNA TGTGCCAGCAGTTTTTCAAGCGGGGGACAAGAGACCCAGTACTTC.

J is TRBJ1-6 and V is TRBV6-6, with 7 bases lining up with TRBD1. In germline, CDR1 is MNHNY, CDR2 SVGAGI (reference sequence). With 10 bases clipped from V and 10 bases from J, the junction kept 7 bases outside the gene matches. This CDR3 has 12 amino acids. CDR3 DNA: TGTGCCATAAAGGGGGCAAAGTCACCCCTCCACTTT. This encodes CAIKGAKSPLHF.

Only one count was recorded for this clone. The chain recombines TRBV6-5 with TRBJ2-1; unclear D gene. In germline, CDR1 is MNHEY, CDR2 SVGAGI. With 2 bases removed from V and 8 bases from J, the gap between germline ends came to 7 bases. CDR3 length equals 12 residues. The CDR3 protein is CASSYPPDEQFF. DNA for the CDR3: TGTGCCAGCAGTTACCCCCCCGATGAGCAGTTCTTC.

The CDR3 region has the DNA TGTGCCACCATACACCGGACAGGGACCCGGGGTGGCTACACCTTC. It translates to CATIHRTGTRGGYTF. The chain combines TRBV28 with TRBJ1-2; 8 bases align to TRBD1. The CDR3 extends over 15 amino acids. V lost 10 bases to trimming and J lost 7 bases; unmatched junction nucleotides: 17. Germline V lookup: CDR1 MDHEN, CDR2 SYDVKM.

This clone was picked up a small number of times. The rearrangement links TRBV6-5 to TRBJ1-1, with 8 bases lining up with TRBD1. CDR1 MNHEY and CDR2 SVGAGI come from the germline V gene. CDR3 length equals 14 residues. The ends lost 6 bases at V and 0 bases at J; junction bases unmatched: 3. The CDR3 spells CASSEDRVNTEAFF. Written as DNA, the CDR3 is TGTGCCAGCAGCGAGGACAGGGTGAACACTGAAGCTTTCTTT.

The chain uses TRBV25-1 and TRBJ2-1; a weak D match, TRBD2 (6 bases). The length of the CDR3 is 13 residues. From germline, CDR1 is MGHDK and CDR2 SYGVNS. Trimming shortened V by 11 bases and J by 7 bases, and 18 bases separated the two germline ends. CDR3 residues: CASTQRVLNEQFF. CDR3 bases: TGTGCCTCCACCCAGCGGGTCTTGAATGAGCAGTTCTTC.

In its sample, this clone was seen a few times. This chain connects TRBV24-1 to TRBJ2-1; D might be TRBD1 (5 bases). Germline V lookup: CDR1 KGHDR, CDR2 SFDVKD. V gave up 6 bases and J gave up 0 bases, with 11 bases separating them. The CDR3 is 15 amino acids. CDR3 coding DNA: TGTGCCACCAGTCAGGGCGCGGCCTCCTACAATGAGCAGTTCTTC. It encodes CATSQGAASYNEQFF.

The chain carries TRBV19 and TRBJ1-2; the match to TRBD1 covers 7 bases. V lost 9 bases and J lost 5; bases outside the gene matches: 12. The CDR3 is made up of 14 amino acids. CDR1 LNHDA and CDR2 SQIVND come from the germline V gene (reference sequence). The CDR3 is CASRITGDRYGYTF. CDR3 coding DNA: TGTGCCAGCAGGATTACAGGGGATCGGTATGGCTACACCTTC.

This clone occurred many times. The CDR3 bases are TGTGCCAGCAGTTACCAGGGGATTTCACCCCTCCACTTT. Its protein is CASSYQGISPLHF. The chain is built from TRBV6-5 and TRBJ1-6; tentatively, D is TRBD1 (6 bases). V was shortened by 2 bases and J by 9 bases, with 8 bases between the two germline ends. CDR1 MNHEY and CDR2 SVGAGI come from the germline V gene. The CDR3 is made up of 13 amino acids.

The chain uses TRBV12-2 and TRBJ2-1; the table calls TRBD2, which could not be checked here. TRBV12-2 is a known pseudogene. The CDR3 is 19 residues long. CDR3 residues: CASRLAAAGAHPSYNEQFF. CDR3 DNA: TGTGCAAGTCGCTTAGCGGCGGCGGGGGCCCACCCTTCATACAATGAGCAGTTCTTC.

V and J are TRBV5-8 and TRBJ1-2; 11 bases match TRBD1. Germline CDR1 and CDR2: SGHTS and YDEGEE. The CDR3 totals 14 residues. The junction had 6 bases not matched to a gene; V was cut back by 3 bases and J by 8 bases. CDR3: CASSWTGGGGGYTF. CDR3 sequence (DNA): TGTGCCAGCAGCTGGACAGGGGGCGGAGGCGGCTACACCTTC. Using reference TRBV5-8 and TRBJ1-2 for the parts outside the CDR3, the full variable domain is EAGVTQSPTHLIKTRGQQATLRCSPISGHTSVYWYQQALGLGLQFLLWYDEGEERNRGNFPPRFSGRQFPNYSSELNVNALELEDSALYLCASSWTGGGGGYTFGSGTRLTVV.

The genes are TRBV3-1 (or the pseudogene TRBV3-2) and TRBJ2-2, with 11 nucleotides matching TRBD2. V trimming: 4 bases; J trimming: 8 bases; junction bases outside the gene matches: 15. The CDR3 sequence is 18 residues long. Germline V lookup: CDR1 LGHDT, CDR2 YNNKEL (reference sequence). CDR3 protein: CASSPSRTSGRGKGELFF. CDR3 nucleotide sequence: TGTGCCAGCAGCCCGAGTAGAACTAGCGGGAGAGGAAAGGGGGAGCTGTTTTTT.

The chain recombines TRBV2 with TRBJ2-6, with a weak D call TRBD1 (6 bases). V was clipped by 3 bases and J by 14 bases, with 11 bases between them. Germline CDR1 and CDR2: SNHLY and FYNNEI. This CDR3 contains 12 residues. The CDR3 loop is CASSERTAILTF. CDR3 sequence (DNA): TGTGCCAGCAGTGAGCGGACAGCAATCCTGACTTTC.

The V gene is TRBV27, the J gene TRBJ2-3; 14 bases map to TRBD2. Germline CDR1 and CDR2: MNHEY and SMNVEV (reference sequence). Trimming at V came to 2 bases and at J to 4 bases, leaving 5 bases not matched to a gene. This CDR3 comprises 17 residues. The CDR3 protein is CASSLMGLAGEADTQYF. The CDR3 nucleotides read TGTGCCAGCAGTTTAATGGGACTAGCGGGAGAGGCAGATACGCAGTATTTT.

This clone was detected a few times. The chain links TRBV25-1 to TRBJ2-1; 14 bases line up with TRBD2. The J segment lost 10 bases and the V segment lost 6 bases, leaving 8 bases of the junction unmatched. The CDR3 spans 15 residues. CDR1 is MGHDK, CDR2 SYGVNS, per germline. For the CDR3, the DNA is TGTGCCAGCAGGAGCCGGGGACTAGCGGGAGAAGAGCAGTTCTTC. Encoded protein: CASRSRGLAGEEQFF.

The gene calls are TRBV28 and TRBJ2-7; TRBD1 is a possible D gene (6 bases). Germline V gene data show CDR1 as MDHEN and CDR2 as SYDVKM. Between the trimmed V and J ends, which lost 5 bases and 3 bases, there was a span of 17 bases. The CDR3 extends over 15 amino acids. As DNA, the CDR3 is TGTGCCAGCAGTCGTTCGAGGACAGTTGGCTACGAGCAGTACTTC. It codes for CASSRSRTVGYEQYF.

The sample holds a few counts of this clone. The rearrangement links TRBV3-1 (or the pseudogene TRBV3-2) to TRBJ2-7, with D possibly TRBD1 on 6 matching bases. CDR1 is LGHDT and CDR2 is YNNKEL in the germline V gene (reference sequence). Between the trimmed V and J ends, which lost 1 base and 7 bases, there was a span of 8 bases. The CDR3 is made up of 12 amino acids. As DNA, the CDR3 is TGTGCCAGCAGCCAAGGAGACAGGGAGCAGTACTTC. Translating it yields CASSQGDREQYF.

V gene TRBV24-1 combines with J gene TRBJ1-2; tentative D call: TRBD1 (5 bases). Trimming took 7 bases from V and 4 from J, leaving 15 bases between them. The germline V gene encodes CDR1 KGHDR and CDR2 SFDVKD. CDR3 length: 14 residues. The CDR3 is CATRSTATSYGYTF. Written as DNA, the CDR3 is TGTGCCACCAGATCGACAGCCACCTCCTATGGCTACACCTTC.

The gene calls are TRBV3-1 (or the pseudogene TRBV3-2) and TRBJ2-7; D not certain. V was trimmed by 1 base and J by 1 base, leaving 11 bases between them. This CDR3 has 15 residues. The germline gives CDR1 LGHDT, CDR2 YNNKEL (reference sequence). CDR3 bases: TGTGCCAGCAGCCAAGTAAGGAGATGGTCCTACGAGCAGTACTTC. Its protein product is CASSQVRRWSYEQYF.

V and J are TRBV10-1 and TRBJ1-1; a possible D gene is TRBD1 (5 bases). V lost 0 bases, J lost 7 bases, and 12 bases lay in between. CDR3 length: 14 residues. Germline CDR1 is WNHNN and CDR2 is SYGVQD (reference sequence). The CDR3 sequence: CASSESRRVGEAFF. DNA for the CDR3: TGCGCCAGCAGTGAGTCGCGCAGGGTTGGTGAAGCTTTCTTT.

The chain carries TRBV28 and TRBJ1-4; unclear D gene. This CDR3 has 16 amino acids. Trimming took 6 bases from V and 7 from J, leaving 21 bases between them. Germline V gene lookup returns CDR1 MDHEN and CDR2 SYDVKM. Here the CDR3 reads CASRIRAPPEGEKLFF. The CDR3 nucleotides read TGTGCCAGCAGGATTCGGGCCCCACCTGAGGGTGAAAAACTGTTTTTT.

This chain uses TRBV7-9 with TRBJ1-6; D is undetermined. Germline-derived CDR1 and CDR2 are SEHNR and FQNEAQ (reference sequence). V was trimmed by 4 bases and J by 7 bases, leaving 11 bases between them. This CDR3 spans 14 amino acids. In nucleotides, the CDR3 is TGTGCCAGCAGCTCCGACGCCGGGAATTCACCCCTCCACTTT. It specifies CASSSDAGNSPLHF.

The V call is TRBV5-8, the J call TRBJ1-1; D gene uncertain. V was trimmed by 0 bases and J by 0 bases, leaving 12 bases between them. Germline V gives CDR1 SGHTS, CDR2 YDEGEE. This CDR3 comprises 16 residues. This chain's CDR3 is CASSLGRELMNTEAFF. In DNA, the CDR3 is TGTGCCAGCAGCTTGGGCCGGGAATTGATGAACACTGAAGCTTTCTTT.

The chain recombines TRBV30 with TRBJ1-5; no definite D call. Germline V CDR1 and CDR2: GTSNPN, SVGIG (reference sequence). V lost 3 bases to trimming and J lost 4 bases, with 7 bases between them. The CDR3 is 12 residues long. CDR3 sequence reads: CAWRGRNQPQHF. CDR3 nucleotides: TGTGCCTGGAGAGGGAGAAATCAGCCCCAGCATTTT.

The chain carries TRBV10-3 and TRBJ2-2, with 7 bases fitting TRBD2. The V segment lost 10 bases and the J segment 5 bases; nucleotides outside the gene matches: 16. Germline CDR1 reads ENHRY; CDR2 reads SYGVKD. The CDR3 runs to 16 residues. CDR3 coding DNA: TGTGCCACCTCCAGGGAGCGGGGCCTTTCTACCGGGGAGCTGTTTTTT. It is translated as CATSRERGLSTGELFF.